Below are 26 T cell receptor beta chains sequenced from a single sample in a study of technical replicates of blood from a few donors. Method: immunoSEQ multiplex PCR; TCRdb's copy keeps in-frame clones and lacks some. Of some 74,000 clones listed, 95% to 97% are singletons. The sequenced sample was T cells isolated from PBMCs. The origin of the receptors is a human donor in good health.

The chain recombines TRBV28 with TRBJ2-2; 7 bases agree with TRBD1. V lost 4 bases to trimming and J lost 5 bases; unmatched junction nucleotides: 4. Germline V gene lookup returns CDR1 MDHEN and CDR2 SYDVKM. CDR3 length: 14 amino acids. Written as DNA, the CDR3 is TGTGCCAGCAGTTGGGACAGTCTTACCGGGGAGCTGTTTTTT. This sequence encodes CASSWDSLTGELFF.

The chain has TRBV6-5 and TRBJ1-4; D gene unclear. In germline, CDR1 is MNHEY, CDR2 SVGAGI. The CDR3 totals 15 residues. V lost 0 bases and J 0 bases, leaving 5 bases between the germline ends. CDR3 sequence reads: CASSYSAATNEKLFF. For the CDR3, the DNA is TGTGCCAGCAGTTACTCGGCTGCAACTAATGAAAAACTGTTTTTT.

The chain links TRBV6-5 to TRBJ2-7; TRBD1 agrees at 7 bases. Germline V lookup: CDR1 MNHEY, CDR2 SVGAGI. The CDR3 contains 14 residues. With 4 bases clipped from V and 3 bases from J, the junction kept 6 bases outside the gene matches. For the CDR3, the DNA is TGTGCCAGCAGTTCTCCTCGGACAGGCTACGAGCAGTACTTC. This translates into CASSSPRTGYEQYF.

The DNA for the CDR3 is TGCGCCAGCAGCCTCCCCTCTGGAGGGGCAGATACGCAGTATTTT. Its translation: CASSLPSGGADTQYF. The chain has TRBV4-1 and TRBJ2-3; maybe TRBD2 (6 bases). The CDR3 is made up of 15 amino acids. The germline gives CDR1 MGHRA, CDR2 YSYEKL. V shed 4 bases and J shed 4 bases, with 15 bases lying between them.

The V and J genes are TRBV9 and TRBJ2-1; TRBD2 aligns across 15 bases. Trimming cost V 3 bases and J 6 bases; bases outside gene matches: 10. The CDR3 extends over 18 amino acids. Looked up from germline, CDR1 is SGDLS and CDR2 is YYNGEE. The CDR3 sequence: CASSARTSGRARGNEQFF. CDR3 coding DNA: TGTGCCAGCAGCGCGAGGACTAGCGGGAGGGCCCGGGGCAATGAGCAGTTCTTC.

The CDR3: CASSGQGNEQFF. CDR3 DNA sequence: TGTGCCAGCAGCGGCCAGGGCAATGAGCAGTTCTTC. The chain couples TRBV9 to TRBJ2-1; D might be TRBD1 (5 bases). The CDR3 consists of 12 residues. Trimming shortened V by 3 bases and J by 6 bases, and 7 bases separated the two germline ends. Germline-derived CDR1 and CDR2 are SGDLS and YYNGEE.

The chain carries TRBV19 and TRBJ2-7; TRBD1 aligns across 7 bases. Germline trimming cut 1 base from V and 2 bases from J; bases unmatched to any gene: 5. Looked up from germline, CDR1 is LNHDA and CDR2 is SQIVND (reference sequence). The CDR3 runs 15 residues. CDR3 region: CASSIGPTGTYEQYF. The CDR3 nucleotides read TGTGCCAGTAGTATAGGGCCGACAGGGACCTACGAGCAGTACTTC.

Comments on this clone: One end of the junction fails to match germline, which may point to a read error. The chain joins TRBV5-4 to TRBJ2-7, with a weak D call TRBD2 (5 bases). From germline, CDR1 is SGHNT and CDR2 YYREEE (reference sequence). This CDR3 comprises 12 residues. The CDR3 region has the DNA TGTGCCAGCAGTTTGGGAGTCTACGAGCAGTACTTC. Translation: CASSLGVYEQYF.

The V and J genes are TRBV14 and TRBJ2-1; TRBD2 matches 11 bases. J was trimmed by 6 bases and V by 1 base; bases with no gene match: 2. CDR3 length equals 15 residues. Germline V lookup: CDR1 SGHDN, CDR2 FVKESK. CDR3 residues: CASSQGLAGLNEQFF. CDR3 DNA sequence: TGTGCCAGCAGCCAAGGACTAGCGGGGCTCAATGAGCAGTTCTTC.

This clone was observed once. The rearrangement joins TRBV11-2 to TRBJ2-7; TRBD2 aligns across 8 bases. With V trimmed by 4 bases and J by 0 bases, 5 bases remained unmatched. This CDR3 spans 15 amino acids. Germline lookup yields CDR1 SGHAT and CDR2 FQNNGV. CDR3: CASSSTSGSSYEQYF. CDR3 DNA sequence: TGTGCCAGCAGCTCAACTAGCGGTAGCTCCTACGAGCAGTACTTC.

The chain uses TRBV19 and TRBJ1-2; 8 positions agree with TRBD1. Per the germline V gene, CDR1 is LNHDA and CDR2 is SQIVND (reference sequence). The CDR3 consists of 13 residues. V shed 7 bases and J 7 bases; nucleotides not matched to a gene: 8. The CDR3 DNA is TGTGCCAGTAACTTCCAGGGGGCTAGTGGCTACACCTTC. Translated, it gives CASNFQGASGYTF. Combining the CDR3 with reference TRBV19 and TRBJ1-2 gives the whole variable domain DGGITQSPKYLFRKEGQNVTLSCEQNLNHDAMYWYRQDPGQGLRLIYYSQIVNDFQKGDIAEGYSVSREKKESFPLTVTSAQKNPTAFYLCASNFQGASGYTFGSGTRLTVV.

The chain has TRBV5-1 and TRBJ2-7, with 8 nucleotides matching TRBD1. There are 15 residues in the CDR3. Germline V gene data show CDR1 as SGHRS and CDR2 as YFSETQ. V gave up 6 bases and J gave up 2 bases; unmatched junction bases: 10. CDR3 region: CASTERTGRAYEQYF. CDR3 bases: TGCGCCAGCACCGAACGGACAGGGCGGGCCTACGAGCAGTACTTC.

The chain uses TRBV25-1 and TRBJ1-1, with a tentative D call TRBD1 (5 bases). Looked up from germline, CDR1 is MGHDK and CDR2 is SYGVNS. The CDR3 is 14 residues long. Trimming removed 3 bases from V and 1 base from J, with 9 bases in between. CDR3 in DNA: TGTGCCAGCAGTGAGGGGGGTCAGAACACTGAAGCTTTCTTT. Protein product: CASSEGGQNTEAFF.

This chain joins TRBV7-3 and TRBJ2-2; TRBD1 aligns across 9 bases. The germline CDR1 and CDR2 sequences are SGHTA and FQGTGA. The J segment lost 1 base and the V segment lost 6 bases, leaving 3 bases of the junction unmatched. The CDR3 spans 15 residues. The CDR3 here is CASRLGQGNTGELFF. CDR3 nucleotide sequence: TGTGCCAGCAGATTGGGACAGGGGAACACCGGGGAGCTGTTTTTT.

In nucleotides, the CDR3 is TGTGCCAGCAGCGGAACTGGGACTAGCGGGAACTACGAGCAGTACTTC. This sequence encodes CASSGTGTSGNYEQYF. This chain uses TRBV9 with TRBJ2-7; 13 nucleotides align to TRBD2. Looked up from germline, CDR1 is SGDLS and CDR2 is YYNGEE. The CDR3 sequence is 16 residues long. The ends lost 3 bases at V and 3 bases at J; junction bases unmatched: 6.

The V gene is TRBV9, the J gene TRBJ2-7, with TRBD1 matching 8 bases. In germline, CDR1 is SGDLS, CDR2 YYNGEE. V shed 2 bases and J 0 bases; nucleotides not matched to a gene: 4. The CDR3 has 15 residues. The CDR3 DNA follows: TGTGCCAGCAGCGTGGGGACAGGAAGCTCCTACGAGCAGTACTTC. Translated: CASSVGTGSSYEQYF.

The CDR3 is CASSPGGPNEQYF. The DNA of the CDR3 is TGTGCCAGCAGCCCGGGAGGGCCAAACGAGCAGTACTTC. The chain uses TRBV7-3 and TRBJ2-7; 8 bases are a match to TRBD2. Germline V CDR1 and CDR2: SGHTA, FQGTGA. CDR3 length: 13 residues. J was trimmed by 5 bases and V by 5 bases; bases with no gene match: 5.

This chain connects TRBV28 to TRBJ2-7; tentative D call: TRBD1 (6 bases). Germline V gene sequence: CDR1 MDHEN, CDR2 SYDVKM. The length of the CDR3 is 11 residues. V was trimmed by 9 bases and J by 2 bases, leaving 8 bases between them. The CDR3 reads CASRTAYEQYF. DNA of the CDR3: TGTGCCAGTAGGACAGCCTACGAGCAGTACTTC.

This sequence joins TRBV5-5 and TRBJ2-1; 8 positions agree with TRBD1. CDR1 SGHKS and CDR2 YYEKEE come from the germline V gene (reference sequence). Germline trimming cut 0 bases from V and 11 bases from J; bases unmatched to any gene: 4. The CDR3 is made up of 13 amino acids. The CDR3 sequence is CASSLADRVQQFF. DNA for the CDR3: TGTGCCAGCAGCTTGGCGGACAGGGTGCAGCAGTTCTTC. The full variable domain, with the rest looked up from reference TRBV5-5 and TRBJ2-1, is DAGVTQSPTHLIKTRGQQVTLRCSPISGHKSVSWYQQVLGQGPQFIFQYYEKEERGRGNFPDRFSARQFPNYSSELNVNALLLGDSALYLCASSLADRVQQFFGPGTRLTVL.

This sequence joins TRBV29-1 and TRBJ2-5, with D unclear. Germline lookup yields CDR1 SQVTM and CDR2 ANQGSEA. This CDR3 region has 12 residues. Deletions cut 2 bases from V and 3 bases from J, with 7 bases between. This CDR3 is CSVEPVKETQYF. The CDR3 nucleotides read TGCAGCGTTGAACCGGTAAAAGAGACCCAGTACTTC.

The gene calls are TRBV6-6 and TRBJ2-2; 7 positions match TRBD2. This CDR3 has 15 residues. The J segment lost 3 bases and the V segment lost 5 bases, leaving 6 bases of the junction unmatched. The V gene's germline CDR1 is MNHNY and CDR2 SVGAGI (reference sequence). CDR3 nucleotides: TGTGCCAGCAGTCCCGAAAGCGGGGACACCGGGGAGCTGTTTTTT. It encodes CASSPESGDTGELFF.

The CDR3 sequence is CASSLMTGRANYGYTF. The CDR3 bases are TGTGCCAGCAGCTTAATGACAGGGAGAGCTAACTATGGCTACACCTTC. The chain recombines TRBV7-9 with TRBJ1-2; 7 bases line up with TRBD1. This CDR3 has 16 residues. Germline assignment: CDR1 SEHNR and CDR2 FQNEAQ (reference sequence). V lost 2 bases, J lost 0 bases, and 6 bases stayed unmatched. Looking up the rest from reference TRBV7-9 and TRBJ1-2 gives the full variable domain: DTGVSQNPRHKITKRGQNVTFRCDPISEHNRLYWYRQTLGQGPEFLTYFQNEAQLEKSRLLSDRFSAERPKGSFSTLEIQRTEQGDSAMYLCASSLMTGRANYGYTFGSGTRLTVV.

The sample holds one count of this clone. The rearrangement links TRBV29-1 to TRBJ2-1, with TRBD1 identical over 9 bases. The CDR3 consists of 16 residues. Germline V gene sequence: CDR1 SQVTM, CDR2 ANQGSEA. V was pared by 0 bases and J by 3 bases, with 6 bases of the junction left unmatched. The CDR3 region is CSVEDKDRGFYNEQFF. The DNA of the CDR3 is TGCAGCGTTGAAGATAAGGACAGGGGATTCTACAATGAGCAGTTCTTC.

The chain couples TRBV21-1 to TRBJ2-5; TRBD1, the table's D call, lacks a check against the DNA. TRBV21-1 is annotated as a pseudogene. The length of the CDR3 is 13 residues. The CDR3 is CAISPGGQETQYF. The CDR3 DNA is TGTGCCATCAGCCCAGGGGGCCAAGAGACCCAGTACTTC.

The V call is TRBV11-2, the J call TRBJ2-3; D is perhaps TRBD2 (5 bases). Germline V gene data show CDR1 as SGHAT and CDR2 as FQNNGV. V lost 5 bases and J lost 0, with 12 bases in between. This CDR3 has 15 residues. The CDR3 sequence: CASSAGGRSTDTQYF. The CDR3 DNA reads as TGTGCCAGCAGCGCGGGCGGCCGAAGCACAGATACGCAGTATTTT.

The rearrangement joins TRBV13 to TRBJ2-3, with TRBD2 identical over 12 bases. J gave up 2 bases and V 5 bases, and 11 bases lay outside the gene matches. The CDR3 contains 18 residues. Germline loops: CDR1 PRHDT, CDR2 FYEKMQ (reference sequence). This CDR3 reads CASSPTGTSGPFTDTQYF. CDR3 coding DNA: TGTGCCAGCAGCCCAACCGGGACTAGCGGGCCTTTCACAGATACGCAGTATTTT. Using reference TRBV13 and TRBJ2-3 for the parts outside the CDR3, the full variable domain is AAGVIQSPRHLIKEKRETATLKCYPIPRHDTVYWYQQGPGQDPQFLISFYEKMQSDKGSIPDRFSAQQFSDYHSELNMSSLELGDSALYFCASSPTGTSGPFTDTQYFGPGTRLTVL.